The 28 T cell receptor beta chains in this list originate from one sample, sequenced in a study of glioma-infiltrating T cells after dendritic cell vaccination. The method was immunoSEQ multiplex PCR; TCRdb's version includes in-frame clones alone and lacks a portion of them. The sample lists approximately 90,000 clones; about 81% were seen once. Time point noted: after dendritic cell vaccination, including at tumor progression/relapse. This material consisted of blood, taken after dendritic cell vaccination. The receptors here all came from a human donor with glioblastoma.

This clone has a single count. V gene TRBV18 combines with J gene TRBJ1-1; no firm D call. V lost 8 bases and J lost 4, with 11 bases in between. Germline V lookup: CDR1 KGHSH, CDR2 LQKENI. The CDR3 is made up of 12 amino acids. This CDR3 is CASAETGTEAFF. CDR3 nucleotide sequence: TGTGCCAGCGCCGAAACCGGCACTGAAGCTTTCTTT. The whole variable domain, remainder taken from reference TRBV18 and TRBJ1-1, is NAGVMQNPRHLVRRRGQEARLRCSPMKGHSHVYWYRQLPEEGLKFMVYLQKENIIDESGMPKERFSAEFPKEGPSILRIQQVVRGDSAAYFCASAETGTEAFFGQGTRLTVV.

The V gene is TRBV5-1, the J gene TRBJ1-2; 9 bases map to TRBD1. Germline lookup yields CDR1 SGHRS and CDR2 YFSETQ. The CDR3 has 13 amino acids. Trimming took 0 bases from V and 8 from J; bases not matched to a gene: 2. The CDR3 nucleotides read TGCGCCAGCAGCTTGGGGACAGGGGACGGCTACACCTTC. Amino acids: CASSLGTGDGYTF.

This chain links TRBV7-9 with TRBJ2-7; 10 bases are shared with TRBD2. The CDR3 is 13 residues long. CDR1 and CDR2 from the germline V gene are SEHNR and FQNEAQ (reference sequence). V lost 7 bases and J lost 5; bases outside the gene matches: 5. The DNA for the CDR3 is TGTGCCAGCAAACTAGCGGGAAGGGACGAGCAGTACGTC. This gives the protein CASKLAGRDEQYV.

This chain uses TRBV13 with TRBJ1-4; 8 bases line up with TRBD1. The junction had 6 bases not matched to a gene; V was cut back by 4 bases and J by 8 bases. Germline V gene data show CDR1 as PRHDT and CDR2 as FYEKMQ (reference sequence). CDR3 size: 14 residues. As DNA, the CDR3 is TGTGCCAGCAGCTCGAGACAGGGGTACGAAAAACTGTTTTTT. Encoded protein: CASSSRQGYEKLFF. Together with reference TRBV13 and TRBJ1-4, the CDR3 gives the full variable domain: AAGVIQSPRHLIKEKRETATLKCYPIPRHDTVYWYQQGPGQDPQFLISFYEKMQSDKGSIPDRFSAQQFSDYHSELNMSSLELGDSALYFCASSSRQGYEKLFFGSGTQLSVL.

The chain has TRBV21-1 and TRBJ2-5; the D call in the table, TRBD1, was not verified against the DNA. TRBV21-1 constitutes a pseudogene. The CDR3 consists of 15 residues. CDR3 sequence: CASSGPGQGGETQYF. In nucleotides, the CDR3 is TGTGCCAGCAGCGGACCGGGACAGGGAGGCGAGACCCAGTACTTC.

The rearrangement links TRBV9 to TRBJ2-7; TRBD1 matches at 7 bases. V was pared by 3 bases and J by 0 bases, with 9 bases of the junction left unmatched. Germline CDR1 and CDR2: SGDLS and YYNGEE. The CDR3 runs to 16 residues. The CDR3 region is CASSARQGLTSYEQYF. For the CDR3, the DNA is TGTGCCAGCAGCGCCAGACAGGGTCTGACCTCCTACGAGCAGTACTTC.

The rearrangement joins TRBV6-5 to TRBJ1-1; D possibly corresponds to TRBD1 (5 bases). Germline CDR1 reads MNHEY; CDR2 reads SVGAGI. V was shortened by 6 bases and J by 5 bases, with 16 bases between the two germline ends. The CDR3 loop spans 14 amino acids. CDR3 sequence reads: CASRGRDLGTEAFF. CDR3 bases: TGTGCCAGCAGAGGACGGGACTTGGGAACTGAAGCTTTCTTT.

This clone was picked up a small number of times. The chain joins TRBV7-2 to TRBJ1-5, with a weak D call TRBD1 (5 bases). This CDR3 comprises 16 residues. Trimming shortened V by 2 bases and J by 5 bases, and 16 bases separated the two germline ends. CDR1 is SGHTA, CDR2 FQGNSA, per germline. In DNA, the CDR3 is TGTGCCAGCAGCTTATACCCCCAGACAGAACATCAGCCCCAGCATTTT. It translates to CASSLYPQTEHQPQHF. The full variable domain, with the rest looked up from reference TRBV7-2 and TRBJ1-5, is GAGVSQSPSNKVTEKGKDVELRCDPISGHTALYWYRQSLGQGLEFLIYFQGNSAPDKSGLPSDRFSAERTGGSVSTLTIQRTQQEDSAVYLCASSLYPQTEHQPQHFGDGTRLSIL.

V and J are TRBV5-1 and TRBJ2-7; possible D gene TRBD1, 5 bases. Germline CDR1 reads SGHRS; CDR2 reads YFSETQ. The V end was cut by 7 bases, the J end by 0 bases, with 11 bases between. This CDR3 has 13 residues. CDR3 coding DNA: TGCGCCAGCGGGCAGGGATCCTCCTACGAGCAGTACTTC. As protein: CASGQGSSYEQYF.

J is TRBJ2-7 and V is TRBV5-1; 7 bases are a match to TRBD2. Germline trimming cut 0 bases from V and 6 bases from J; bases unmatched to any gene: 6. CDR1 and CDR2 from the germline V gene are SGHRS and YFSETQ. This CDR3 has 14 amino acids. CDR3 coding DNA: TGCGCCAGCAGCTTGGGGGGGAGGGTTGGCGAGCAGTACGTC. Protein sequence: CASSLGGRVGEQYV.

J is TRBJ1-5 and V is TRBV4-1; D call uncertain. In germline, CDR1 is MGHRA, CDR2 YSYEKL. Trimming pared 4 bases from V and 4 bases from J, leaving 11 bases between. The CDR3 covers 14 residues. CDR3 coding DNA: TGCGCCAGCAGCCCTAGTGGCGGTAATCAGCCCCAGCATTTT. This gives the protein CASSPSGGNQPQHF.

This chain links TRBV12-5 with TRBJ2-1, with TRBD1 matching over 8 bases. This CDR3 has 15 amino acids. Germline trimming cut 7 bases from V and 2 bases from J; bases unmatched to any gene: 7. Germline V gene data show CDR1 as LGHNT and CDR2 as FRNRAP. DNA of the CDR3: TGTGCTAGTGCCACGGCAGGGGGCGCCTACAATGAGCAGTTCTTC. This encodes CASATAGGAYNEQFF.

This sequence joins TRBV5-4 and TRBJ1-1; 7 positions agree with TRBD1. With 5 bases clipped from V and 0 bases from J, the junction kept 16 bases outside the gene matches. The CDR3 runs to 18 residues. Germline assignment: CDR1 SGHNT and CDR2 YYREEE (reference sequence). The CDR3 DNA reads TGTGCCAGCAGAGCCCGGGACAGTTTGATAGATTTGAACACTGAAGCTTTCTTT. Its protein product is CASRARDSLIDLNTEAFF. Filled out from reference TRBV5-4 and TRBJ1-1, the complete variable domain reads ETGVTQSPTHLIKTRGQQVTLRCSSQSGHNTVSWYQQALGQGPQFIFQYYREEENGRGNFPPRFSGLQFPNYSSELNVNALELDDSALYLCASRARDSLIDLNTEAFFGQGTRLTVV.

This clone has just one count. In nucleotides, the CDR3 is TGTGCCACCTCGGGGGGAGGGGTCCAAGAGACCCAGTACTTC. Amino acids: CATSGGGVQETQYF. The genes are TRBV15 and TRBJ2-5; 7 bases match TRBD2. Per the germline V gene, CDR1 is LNHNV and CDR2 is YYDKDF (reference sequence). Trimming removed 8 bases from V and 1 base from J; junction bases left unmatched: 7. The CDR3 length is 14 residues.

V usage is TRBV9 and J usage is TRBJ2-7; TRBD1 matches at 7 bases. The length of the CDR3 is 15 residues. V was clipped by 4 bases and J by 6 bases; unmatched bases: 13. CDR1 is SGDLS and CDR2 is YYNGEE in the germline V gene. The CDR3 is CASSTDRSYVFEQYV. The CDR3 DNA reads TGTGCCAGCAGCACGGACAGGTCCTACGTGTTCGAGCAGTACGTC.

The rearrangement uses TRBV11-2 and TRBJ2-5; TRBD2 matches 11 bases. This CDR3 has 16 residues. Trimming cost V 4 bases and J 5 bases; bases outside gene matches: 9. CDR1 and CDR2 (germline): SGHAT, FQNNGV. The CDR3 sequence: CASSSTGTSGGETQYF. The CDR3 region has the DNA TGTGCCAGCAGCTCGACGGGGACTAGCGGAGGGGAGACCCAGTACTTC.

This rearrangement joins TRBV28 to TRBJ1-2, with a weak D call TRBD1 (6 bases). The germline V gene has CDR1 MDHEN and CDR2 SYDVKM. This CDR3 contains 15 residues. The V gene lost 2 bases and the J gene lost 4 bases, with 14 bases spanning the gap. The CDR3 DNA sequence: TGTGCCAGCAGTTTAGGGGACAATTCCCCCTATGGCTACACCTTC. As protein: CASSLGDNSPYGYTF.

A single count supports this clone. The CDR3 DNA reads as TGCGCCAGCAGCTTGGGCCAGGGGTTGGGAAATGAAAAACTGTTTTTT. This codes for CASSLGQGLGNEKLFF. The chain recombines TRBV5-1 with TRBJ1-4, with D possibly being TRBD1 (6 bases). Deletions cut 0 bases from V and 5 bases from J, with 14 bases between. The germline gives CDR1 SGHRS, CDR2 YFSETQ. There are 16 residues in the CDR3. The complete variable domain, with remaining parts taken from reference TRBV5-1 and TRBJ1-4, reads KAGVTQTPRYLIKTRGQQVTLSCSPISGHRSVSWYQQTPGQGLQFLFEYFSETQRNKGNFPGRFSGRQFSNSRSEMNVSTLELGDSALYLCASSLGQGLGNEKLFFGSGTQLSVL.

The V call is TRBV6-5, the J call TRBJ1-1, with D unresolved. CDR1 is MNHEY and CDR2 is SVGAGI in the germline V gene. Trimming removed 6 bases at V and 0 bases at J, with 8 bases between. This CDR3 comprises 13 residues. CDR3 sequence reads: CASSPTVNTEAFF. The CDR3 nucleotides are TGTGCCAGCAGCCCTACGGTGAACACTGAAGCTTTCTTT.

The chain links TRBV5-5 to TRBJ2-3; D unclear. The CDR3 is 15 residues long. Germline CDR1 reads SGHKS; CDR2 reads YYEKEE (reference sequence). The V and J ends lost 0 bases and 0 bases respectively, with 8 bases between them. The CDR3 nucleotides read TGTGCCAGCAGCTTGGTATCGTCTAGCACAGATACGCAGTATTTT. It is translated as CASSLVSSSTDTQYF. Full variable domain (rest looked up from reference TRBV5-5 and TRBJ2-3): DAGVTQSPTHLIKTRGQQVTLRCSPISGHKSVSWYQQVLGQGPQFIFQYYEKEERGRGNFPDRFSARQFPNYSSELNVNALLLGDSALYLCASSLVSSSTDTQYFGPGTRLTVL.

The chain couples TRBV9 to TRBJ1-2; 7 nucleotides align to TRBD1. Germline CDR1 reads SGDLS; CDR2 reads YYNGEE. The CDR3 spans 13 residues. The V and J ends lost 3 bases and 8 bases, in that order; junction bases with no gene match: 7. CDR3 protein: CASSALQGDGYTF. CDR3 sequence (DNA): TGTGCCAGCAGCGCACTTCAGGGGGACGGCTACACCTTC.

This chain connects TRBV19 to TRBJ1-5; tentatively, D is TRBD1 (6 bases). This CDR3 has 17 amino acids. Germline CDR1 is LNHDA and CDR2 is SQIVND (reference sequence). V lost 7 bases, J lost 3 bases, and 22 bases lay in between. CDR3: CASNGVNGGSLNQPQHF. DNA of the CDR3: TGTGCCAGTAATGGAGTTAATGGGGGCTCACTCAATCAGCCCCAGCATTTT. Drawing the rest from reference TRBV19 and TRBJ1-5, the complete variable domain is DGGITQSPKYLFRKEGQNVTLSCEQNLNHDAMYWYRQDPGQGLRLIYYSQIVNDFQKGDIAEGYSVSREKKESFPLTVTSAQKNPTAFYLCASNGVNGGSLNQPQHFGDGTRLSIL.

This clone was observed once. The rearrangement links TRBV9 to TRBJ1-4; tentative D call: TRBD1 (6 bases). Trimming took off 0 bases at V and 6 bases at J, with 15 bases between the two ends. The V gene's germline CDR1 is SGDLS and CDR2 YYNGEE. The CDR3 runs to 16 residues. The CDR3 loop is CASSVGVGQNHEKLFF. CDR3 in DNA: TGTGCCAGCAGCGTAGGGGTCGGACAGAACCATGAAAAACTGTTTTTT.

The chain joins TRBV10-3 to TRBJ1-2; maybe TRBD1 (6 bases). CDR3 length equals 12 residues. The germline CDR1 and CDR2 sequences are ENHRY and SYGVKD. Trimming took 7 bases from V and 6 from J, leaving 12 bases between them. The DNA of the CDR3 is TGTGCCATCACCAGGGGCGAAAATGGCTACACCTTC. Translated: CAITRGENGYTF.

This chain connects TRBV20-1 to TRBJ2-3; D is ambiguous. The CDR3 runs to 11 residues. Trimming removed 6 bases from V and 5 bases from J, with 9 bases in between. The germline V gene encodes CDR1 DFQATT and CDR2 SNEGSKA (reference sequence). The CDR3 sequence: CSALTGDTQYF. The CDR3 DNA is TGCAGTGCCCTGACTGGAGATACGCAGTATTTT.

V gene TRBV5-1 combines with J gene TRBJ1-1; TRBD1 matches at 10 bases. The CDR3 has 14 residues. V was clipped by 8 bases and J by 6 bases; unmatched bases: 10. CDR1 and CDR2 (germline): SGHRS, YFSETQ. The CDR3 here is CASISGQGEAEAFF. The CDR3, as DNA: TGCGCCAGTATCTCAGGACAGGGGGAAGCTGAAGCTTTCTTT.

In the case of this clone: Other DNA sequences in the sample encode the same CDR3. This rearrangement joins TRBV11-2 to TRBJ2-3, with 7 bases aligning to TRBD2. In germline, CDR1 is SGHAT, CDR2 FQNNGV. This CDR3 region has 12 residues. Germline trimming cut 5 bases from V and 6 bases from J; bases unmatched to any gene: 2. CDR3 protein: CASSARGDTQYF. CDR3 DNA sequence: TGTGCCAGCAGCGCGCGGGGGGATACGCAGTATTTT.

DNA for the CDR3: TGCGCCAGCAGCTCCGCAGGGTCTGGCACTGAAGCTTTCTTT. Translating gives CASSSAGSGTEAFF. This rearrangement joins TRBV5-1 to TRBJ1-1, with TRBD1 as a possible D gene (5 bases). V lost 3 bases, J lost 4 bases, and 13 bases lay in between. This CDR3 region has 14 residues. Germline loops: CDR1 SGHRS, CDR2 YFSETQ.